A selection of T cell receptor beta chains follows, all from one sample in a study of cytomegalovirus exposure and HLA in healthy donors. The repertoire was sequenced with immunoSEQ multiplex PCR; TCRdb's copy has only in-frame clones and lacks some. Among under 150,000 clones listed, around 90% were seen once. The sequencing input was PBMCs. All receptors come from a man younger than 30 in good health and CMV-seropositive. Each CDR3 is given with its conserved first and last residue. D genes are given only for firm matches. Some rows mark clone size as missing; the rest say once, few, many or name a class of expanded clone.

TRBJ2-1,TRBV2,once,TRBD1,CASRDPQGVRYNEQFF,TGTGCCAGCAGAGATCCACAGGGGGTCAGGTACAATGAGCAGTTCTTC
TRBJ2-7,TRBV30,-,-,CAWSVGYEQYF,TGTGCCTGGAGTGTCGGTTACGAGCAGTACTTC
TRBJ1-5,TRBV5-1,-,-,CASSLGGDQPQHF,TGCGCCAGCAGCTTGGGCGGGGACCAGCCCCAGCATTTT
TRBJ2-5,TRBV4-2,-,TRBD2,CASSQDPSGGETQYF,TGTGCCAGCAGCCAAGACCCCAGCGGGGGAGAGACCCAGTACTTC
TRBJ1-1,TRBV7-9,-,-,CASSFGLNTEAFF,TGTGCCAGCAGCTTTGGGCTGAACACTGAAGCTTTCTTT
TRBJ1-2,TRBV10-2,-,-,CASSETLAGSAVYGYTF,TGCGCCAGCAGTGAGACTCTGGCAGGGTCAGCAGTCTATGGCTACACCTTC
TRBJ2-7,TRBV2,-,TRBD2,CASSASGSVYEQYF,TGTGCCAGCAGTGCTAGCGGGAGTGTCTACGAGCAGTACTTC
TRBJ2-7,TRBV27,-,-,CASSLYGAITYEQYF,TGTGCCAGCAGTTTATACGGAGCCATAACCTACGAGCAGTACTTC
TRBJ2-1,TRBV2,-,TRBD1,CASINDRGYNEQFF,TGTGCCAGCATTAACGACAGGGGATACAATGAGCAGTTCTTC
TRBJ1-1,TRBV10-3,medium-sized,-,CAISESTGRRTEAFF,TGTGCCATCAGTGAGTCAACAGGGCGGAGGACTGAAGCTTTCTTT
TRBJ1-4,TRBV5-1,-,-,CASSLGTAETNEKLFF,TGCGCCAGCAGCTTGGGGACAGCCGAAACTAATGAAAAACTGTTTTTT
TRBJ1-4,TRBV2,-,-,CASIPRDLRGIRGEKLFF,TGTGCCAGCATCCCAAGGGACCTACGGGGGATCAGAGGGGAAAAACTGTTTTTT
TRBJ2-7,TRBV4-2,-,-,CASSQEVVQYEQYF,TGTGCCAGCAGCCAAGAAGTGGTGCAGTACGAGCAGTACTTC
TRBJ1-2,TRBV9,-,-,CASSVAGVYGYTF,TGTGCCAGCAGCGTAGCCGGGGTCTATGGCTACACCTTC
TRBJ2-3,TRBV6-4,-,-,CASSDLAGSAQYF,TGTGCCAGCAGTGACTTGGCCGGGAGCGCGCAGTATTTT
TRBJ2-3,TRBV21-1,-,-,CASSKRAPPTGGGTDTQYF,TGTGCCAGCAGCAAAAGAGCACCGCCGACAGGGGGAGGCACAGATACGCAGTATTTT
TRBJ2-1,TRBV27,-,-,CASSVARGRDEQFF,TGTGCCAGCAGCGTAGCGAGGGGGAGGGATGAGCAGTTCTTC
TRBJ2-7,TRBV30,-,-,CAWRVDGGYKPYEQYF,TGTGCCTGGAGGGTTGATGGGGGGTATAAACCCTACGAGCAGTACTTC
TRBJ1-1,TRBV7-8,-,-,CASSQQERNTEAFF,TGTGCCAGCAGCCAACAGGAACGGAACACTGAAGCTTTCTTT
TRBJ1-5,TRBV6-5,-,TRBD1,CASSHGQENQPQHF,TGTGCCAGCAGCCATGGACAGGAGAATCAGCCCCAGCATTTT
TRBJ2-7,TRBV5-4,-,-,CASSLSGEEQYF,TGTGCCAGCAGCTTGTCGGGGGAAGAGCAGTACTTC
TRBJ2-3,TRBV9,-,TRBD1,CASSVAQGADTDTQYF,TGTGCCAGCAGCGTAGCACAGGGGGCTGACACAGATACGCAGTATTTT
TRBJ2-2,TRBV7-9,-,-,CASGSIWDNANTGELFF,TGTGCCAGCGGTTCCATTTGGGACAACGCGAACACCGGGGAGCTGTTTTTT
TRBJ1-2,TRBV6-5,once,-,CASSYYAEATGYTF,TGTGCCAGCAGTTACTACGCGGAGGCCACTGGCTACACCTTC
TRBJ1-3,TRBV10-3,-,-,CAIRRPRGTGNTIYF,TGTGCCATCAGACGCCCGCGAGGGACTGGAAACACCATATATTTT
TRBJ2-3,TRBV13,-,-,CASSSRLSPNTDTQYF,TGTGCCAGCAGCTCTAGACTATCTCCAAACACAGATACGCAGTATTTT
TRBJ2-7,TRBV5-4,-,TRBD1,CASSLEGDRVFEQYF,TGTGCCAGCAGCTTGGAGGGGGACAGGGTATTCGAGCAGTACTTC
TRBJ2-1,TRBV4-1,-,TRBD1,CASSQDRGGNEQFF,TGCGCCAGCAGCCAGGACAGGGGCGGCAATGAGCAGTTCTTC
TRBJ1-5,TRBV27,-,TRBD1,CASSLSGPPANDRGSNQPQHF,TGTGCCAGCAGTTTATCGGGTCCCCCCGCCAACGACAGGGGTAGCAATCAGCCCCAGCATTTT
TRBJ2-6,TRBV18,-,-,CASSPKDSSSGANVLTF,TGTGCCAGCTCACCGAAGGACAGCTCCTCTGGGGCCAACGTCCTGACTTTC
TRBJ2-6,TRBV6-5,few,-,CASRAPGANVLTF,TGTGCCAGCAGGGCCCCTGGGGCCAACGTCCTGACTTTC
TRBJ1-1,TRBV6-5,-,-,CASSYSTGERDTEAFF,TGTGCCAGCAGTTACTCGACGGGGGAGCGAGACACTGAAGCTTTCTTT
TRBJ2-7,TRBV5-1,-,-,CASSTPGDYEQYF,TGCGCCAGCAGCACCCCCGGGGACTACGAGCAGTACTTC
TRBJ1-2,TRBV5-1,once,TRBD1,CASSLVGQGTRLYGYTF,TGCGCCAGCAGCTTGGTGGGACAGGGGACGAGGCTATATGGCTACACCTTC
TRBJ2-4,TRBV7-9,-,-,CASSPRGVHSENIQYF,TGTGCCAGCAGCCCCAGGGGGGTCCACAGTGAAAACATTCAGTACTTC